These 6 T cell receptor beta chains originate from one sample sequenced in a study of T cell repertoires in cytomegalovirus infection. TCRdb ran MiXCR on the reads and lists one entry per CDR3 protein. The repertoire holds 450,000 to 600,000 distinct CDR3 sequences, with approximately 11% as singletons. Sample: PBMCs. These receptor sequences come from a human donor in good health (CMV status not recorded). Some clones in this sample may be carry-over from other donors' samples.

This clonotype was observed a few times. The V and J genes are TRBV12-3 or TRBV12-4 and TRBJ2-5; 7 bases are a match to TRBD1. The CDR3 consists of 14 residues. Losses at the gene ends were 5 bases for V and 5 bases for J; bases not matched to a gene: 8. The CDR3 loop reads CASSPRQGRETQYF. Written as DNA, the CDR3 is TGTGCCAGCAGTCCCCGACAGGGTCGGGAGACCCAGTACTTC.

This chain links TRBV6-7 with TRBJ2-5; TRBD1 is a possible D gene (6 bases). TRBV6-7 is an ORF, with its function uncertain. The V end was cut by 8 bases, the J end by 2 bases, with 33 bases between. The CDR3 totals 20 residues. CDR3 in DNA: TGTGCCAGCGACGCCAAAAGCCCATGGGTTACAGGGCTGCATCAAGAGACCCAGTACTTC. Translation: CASDAKSPWVTGLHQETQYF.

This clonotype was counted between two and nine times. This CDR3 reads CASSIITDADTQYF. CDR3 DNA sequence: TGTGCCAGTAGTATAATAACAGATGCAGATACGCAGTATTTT. The chain has TRBV19 and TRBJ2-3; D is ambiguous. Looked up from germline, CDR1 is LNHDA and CDR2 is SQIVND (reference sequence). The V gene lost 2 bases and the J gene lost 4 bases, with 10 bases spanning the gap. CDR3 size: 14 residues.

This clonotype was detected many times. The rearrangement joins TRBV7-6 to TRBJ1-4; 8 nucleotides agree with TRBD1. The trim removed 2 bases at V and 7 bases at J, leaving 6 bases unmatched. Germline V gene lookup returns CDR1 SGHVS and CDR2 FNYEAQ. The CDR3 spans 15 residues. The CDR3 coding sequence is TGTGCCAGCAGCTTACCCGGGACAGGAAGTGAAAAACTGTTTTTT. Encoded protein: CASSLPGTGSEKLFF.

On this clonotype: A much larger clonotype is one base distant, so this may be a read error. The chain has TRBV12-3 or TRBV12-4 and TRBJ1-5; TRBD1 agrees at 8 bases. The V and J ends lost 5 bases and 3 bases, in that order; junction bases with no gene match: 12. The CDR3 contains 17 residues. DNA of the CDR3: TGTGCCAGCAGTATAAGACAGGGGCCGTCTTTCAATCAGCCCCAGCATTTT. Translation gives CASSIRQGPSFNQPQHF.

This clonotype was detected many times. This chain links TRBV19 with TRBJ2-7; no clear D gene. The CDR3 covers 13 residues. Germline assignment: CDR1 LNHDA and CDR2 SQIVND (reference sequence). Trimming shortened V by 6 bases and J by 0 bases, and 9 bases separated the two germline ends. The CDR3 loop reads CASRPGSSYEQYF. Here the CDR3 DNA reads TGTGCCAGTAGACCAGGTAGCTCCTACGAGCAGTACTTC.